The source of this T cell receptor beta chain is a study of blood T cell repertoires in COVID-19. Study-wide context: PBMCs, B-cell-depleted T cells, or T cells provided the cDNA or gDNA that made up the material.

Enrolled through a virtual design, the participants were between 18 and 89 years of age and came from approximately 25 US areas. Either two negative PCRs, clearance, or symptom resolution qualified Cohort 3 donors as recovered. The CDR3 contains 17 residues. V was cut by 6 bases and J by 0 bases, with 18 bases left in between. Per germline, CDR1 SGHAT and CDR2 FQNNGV. In the original workflow: Nucleated cell counts were estimated from reference gene primer amplification. The repertoire was sequenced with immunoSEQ multiplex PCR; TCRdb's copy has only in-frame clones and lacks some. The D gene and trimming were derived from the DNA, and the V and J assignments and clone size from that table. The sample lists 450,000 to 500,000 clones; less than 90% were seen once.

The V call is TRBV11-2, the J call TRBJ1-5, with D possibly being TRBD1 (6 bases). The sample was PBMCs or T cells enriched from blood (not recorded which). The sequence derives from a woman aged 60-75 years who had recovered from COVID-19. CDR3 amino acids: CASSPTDSVYSNQPQHF. DNA of the CDR3: TGTGCCAGCAGTCCTACGGACAGCGTCTATAGCAATCAGCCCCAGCATTTT.